These T cell receptor beta chains were read from a single sample in a study of blood T cell repertoires in COVID-19. TCRdb's table, derived via immunoSEQ multiplex PCR, lists solely in-frame clones and lacks some. The sample shows tens of thousands of clones, 80% to 95% of them seen only once. The specimen was peripheral blood. These receptors were taken from a man aged 55 to 70 with acute or convalescent COVID-19. CDR3s include the opening cysteine and the closing phenylalanine or tryptophan. The D gene is left open where the match is weak. A row's size may be missing; if present it is once, few, many or a size class.

J,D,size,V,DNA,CDR3
TRBJ1-4,TRBD1,-,TRBV13,TGTGCCAGCAGCTCCAGACAGGGAGGTGAAAAACTGTTTTTT,CASSSRQGGEKLFF
TRBJ1-2,TRBD1,-,TRBV9,TGTGCCAGCAGCGTAGGGGACAGGGGGGTTAACTATGGCTACACCTTC,CASSVGDRGVNYGYTF
TRBJ2-1,TRBD1,-,TRBV7-9,TGTGCCAGCAGCTTATCCGGGACAGGGGGCAATGAGCAGTTCTTC,CASSLSGTGGNEQFF
TRBJ2-1,-,-,TRBV3-1/TRBV3-2,TGTGCCAGCAGCCAAGAGAGGAGGAACTTCAATGAGCAGTTCTTC,CASSQERRNFNEQFF
TRBJ1-2,TRBD1,-,TRBV5-1,TGCGCCAGCAGCACGACAGGGGACTATGGCTACACCTTC,CASSTTGDYGYTF
TRBJ1-6,-,-,TRBV2,TGTGCCAGCAGTGGGGGGCAGGGAACCCATTCACCCCTCCACTTT,CASSGGQGTHSPLHF
TRBJ2-7,-,once,TRBV3-1/TRBV3-2,TGTGCCAGCAGCCCAGGGAGGTCCTACGAGCAGTACTTC,CASSPGRSYEQYF
TRBJ2-1,TRBD1,-,TRBV9,TGTGCCAGCAGTCGGGACAGTAGCTCCTACAATGAGCAGTTCTTC,CASSRDSSSYNEQFF
TRBJ2-2,TRBD1,once,TRBV7-9,TGTGCCAGCAGCTTCGACAGGGGGCCCGGGGAGCTGTTTTTT,CASSFDRGPGELFF
TRBJ1-1,TRBD1,-,TRBV19,TGTGCCAGTAGCACCTTGGGACAGTGGAACACTGAAGCTTTCTTT,CASSTLGQWNTEAFF
TRBJ2-2,TRBD1,-,TRBV5-1,TGCGCCAGCAAGCCCGGGACAGGGAGGACCGGGGAGCTGTTTTTT,CASKPGTGRTGELFF
TRBJ1-2,TRBD1,-,TRBV6-6,TGTGCCAGCACAACAGGGGGCTTGCGAGGCTACACCTTC,CASTTGGLRGYTF
TRBJ2-1,TRBD2,-,TRBV6-2/TRBV6-3,TGTGCCAGCAGCCTAAGCCCGGGACTACATACAATGACGGGGCAGTTCTTC,CASSLSPGLHTMTGQFF
TRBJ1-6,-,-,TRBV6-5,TGTGCCAGCAGTTACCAACAGGGTTTTAATTCACCCCTCCACTTT,CASSYQQGFNSPLHF